A selection of T cell receptor beta chains follows, all from one sample in a study of T cell repertoires in cytomegalovirus infection. Antigens for these TCRs are unknown. TCRdb reprocessed the reads with MiXCR, giving one entry per CDR3 protein. Here the sample spans around 110,000 distinct CDR3 sequences, over 9.5% being singletons. Sequencing was done on a sample of PBMCs, sequenced either directly or after in vitro stimulation (not recorded which). The receptors here all came from a human donor in good health (CMV status not recorded). Some clones in this sample may be carry-over from other donors' samples. Each CDR3 is given with its conserved first and last residue. The D gene is left open where the match is weak. Clone size is not always given. Where it is, it says once, few, many or a class for expanded clones.

d_call	v_call	j_call	clone_size	cdr3_aa	cdr3_nt
TRBD1	TRBV6-2/TRBV6-3	TRBJ2-4	few	CASSYTSGTELAKNIQYF	TGTGCCAGCAGTTACACCTCCGGGACAGAGCTAGCCAAAAACATTCAGTACTTC
.	TRBV6-6	TRBJ1-1	few	CASSYSTGNTEAFF	TGTGCCAGCAGTTACTCGACAGGGAACACTGAAGCTTTCTTT
.	TRBV20-1	TRBJ2-7	few	CSARSDGSPQPYEQYF	TGCAGTGCTAGGTCGGACGGGAGTCCTCAACCTTACGAGCAGTACTTC
.	TRBV2	TRBJ1-5	few	CASKEGTGQPQHF	TGTGCCAGCAAGGAGGGGACGGGGCAGCCCCAGCATTTT
TRBD2	TRBV29-1	TRBJ2-5	few	CSVDPLSSGSWQETQYF	TGCAGCGTTGATCCCTTATCTAGCGGGAGTTGGCAAGAGACCCAGTACTTC
TRBD1	TRBV7-9	TRBJ2-7	many	CASSPGQGANDEQYF	TGTGCCAGCAGCCCGGGACAGGGGGCGAACGACGAGCAGTACTTC
.	TRBV3-1	TRBJ2-5	many	CASSRRWETQYF	TGTGCCAGCAGCCGTCGATGGGAGACCCAGTACTTC
.	TRBV10-2	TRBJ2-2	.	CASGWQAGELFF	TGCGCCAGCGGCTGGCAGGCCGGGGAGCTGTTTTTT
.	TRBV7-2	TRBJ2-5	many	CASSLVARETQYF	TGTGCCAGCAGCTTAGTAGCAAGGGAGACCCAGTACTTC
.	TRBV11-3	TRBJ1-6	many	CASSLEDGLGSGSPLHF	TGTGCCAGCAGCTTAGAAGATGGACTGGGAAGCGGTTCACCCCTCCACTTT
TRBD2	TRBV20-1	TRBJ2-5	.	CSANQAGGPQETQYF	TGCAGTGCTAACCAGGCGGGAGGGCCTCAAGAGACCCAGTACTTC
TRBD2	TRBV9	TRBJ2-5	few	CASSVAGLAWETQYF	TGTGCCAGCAGCGTAGCGGGACTAGCATGGGAGACCCAGTACTTC
.	TRBV11-3	TRBJ2-5	.	CASSPWILRGSDEETQYF	TGTGCCAGCAGCCCCTGGATCCTTAGGGGTTCCGACGAAGAGACCCAGTACTTC
TRBD1	TRBV24-1	TRBJ1-1	many	CATSDGQDHTEAFF	TGTGCCACCAGTGATGGACAGGACCACACTGAAGCTTTCTTT
TRBD1	TRBV19	TRBJ2-1	.	CASKLVGQANNEQFF	TGTGCCAGTAAACTAGTAGGACAGGCCAACAATGAGCAGTTCTTC
.	TRBV27	TRBJ2-2	.	CASSLRLNTGELFF	TGTGCCAGCAGTTTACGACTGAACACCGGGGAGCTGTTTTTT
TRBD1	TRBV7-2	TRBJ2-4	many	CASSLALRDREAKNIQYF	TGTGCCAGCAGCTTAGCGCTCAGGGACAGGGAAGCCAAAAACATTCAGTACTTC
.	TRBV7-2	TRBJ1-4	few	CASSSWDSTNEKLFF	TGTGCCAGCAGCTCATGGGACTCAACTAATGAAAAACTGTTTTTT
TRBD2	TRBV11-3	TRBJ2-4	many	CASSRTSGRDKNIQYF	TGTGCCAGCAGCCGCACTAGCGGGAGGGACAAAAACATTCAGTACTTC
TRBD1	TRBV7-9	TRBJ2-1	few	CASSLFGKTGTPYMGEQFF	TGTGCCAGCAGCTTATTCGGGAAGACAGGGACCCCCTATATGGGTGAGCAGTTCTTC
TRBD2	TRBV27	TRBJ2-5	many	CASSPTSGLAGGTGRQETQYF	TGTGCCAGCAGTCCAACGTCGGGACTAGCGGGAGGTACGGGACGTCAAGAGACCCAGTACTTC
.	TRBV7-9	TRBJ1-4	many	CASSGDTPPEKLFF	TGTGCCAGCAGCGGGGACACCCCCCCTGAAAAACTGTTTTTT
.	TRBV24-1	TRBJ1-2	many	CATRANAGTGYTF	TGTGCCACCAGAGCTAACGCGGGTACGGGCTACACCTTC
TRBD1	TRBV12-3/TRBV12-4	TRBJ1-5	many	CASTPGQGNQPQHF	TGTGCCAGCACCCCGGGACAGGGCAATCAGCCCCAGCATTTT
TRBD1	TRBV27	TRBJ1-2	once	CASSSRGQWGYTF	TGTGCCAGCAGTTCTAGGGGGCAGTGGGGCTACACCTTC
TRBD1	TRBV4-2	TRBJ2-6	many	CASSQELGTGNSGANVLTF	TGTGCCAGCAGCCAGGAACTCGGGACAGGGAACTCTGGGGCCAACGTCCTGACTTTC
.	TRBV20-1	TRBJ2-3	.	CGARETDWTTQGTDTQYF	TGCGGTGCTAGAGAAACCGACTGGACTACTCAAGGCACAGATACGCAGTATTTT
.	TRBV6-2/TRBV6-3	TRBJ2-1	.	CASSPFLSSYNEQFF	TGTGCCAGCAGCCCATTCCTTAGCTCCTACAATGAGCAGTTCTTC
TRBD2	TRBV28	TRBJ2-1	few	CASSDPAGGYNEQFF	TGTGCCAGCAGTGATCCAGCGGGAGGTTACAATGAGCAGTTCTTC
TRBD1	TRBV5-1	TRBJ2-5	many	CASSLPNDRGLPQETQYF	TGCGCCAGCAGCTTGCCGAACGACAGGGGGCTCCCTCAAGAGACCCAGTACTTC
.	TRBV19	TRBJ1-2	few	CASSKTATESLFYGYTF	TGTGCCAGTAGCAAGACAGCGACCGAGAGCTTATTTTATGGCTACACCTTC
.	TRBV10-3	TRBJ1-3	.	CASSVYSGNTIYF	TGTGCCAGCAGTGTCTACTCTGGAAACACCATATATTTT
.	TRBV6-2/TRBV6-3	TRBJ2-1	few	CASNNDQGIAQFF	TGTGCCAGCAACAACGATCAGGGTATCGCGCAGTTCTTC
.	TRBV19	TRBJ1-3	many	CASGYSGNTIYF	TGTGCCAGCGGGTACTCTGGAAACACCATATATTTT
TRBD1	TRBV11-1	TRBJ2-3	many	CASSARTGWPDTQYF	TGTGCCAGCAGCGCCCGGACAGGGTGGCCAGATACGCAGTATTTT
.	TRBV20-1	TRBJ2-2	few	CSARDLRTGELFF	TGCAGTGCTAGAGACCTGAGGACCGGGGAGCTGTTTTTT
.	TRBV12-3/TRBV12-4	TRBJ2-6	many	CASSLSEAGANVLTF	TGTGCCAGCAGTTTATCTGAGGCTGGGGCCAACGTCCTGACTTTC
.	TRBV11-3	TRBJ2-1	few	CASSLEGQGTYNEQFF	TGTGCCAGCAGCTTAGAGGGGCAGGGAACGTACAATGAGCAGTTCTTC
TRBD1	TRBV7-6	TRBJ2-2	many	CASSLGQGGSGELFF	TGTGCCAGCAGCTTAGGACAGGGGGGATCCGGGGAGCTGTTTTTT
.	TRBV7-3	TRBJ1-6	few	CASSLGGGVGSPLHF	TGTGCCAGCAGCTTGGGTGGGGGAGTAGGTTCACCCCTCCACTTT
TRBD2	TRBV24-1	TRBJ2-1	many	CATSDLGLADINEQFF	TGTGCCACCAGTGATTTGGGACTAGCGGACATCAATGAGCAGTTCTTC
TRBD2	TRBV20-1	TRBJ2-1	few	CSSRSGSTYNEQFF	TGCAGTTCTAGGAGCGGGAGCACCTACAATGAGCAGTTCTTC
.	TRBV2	TRBJ2-7	few	CASSEDRVGYEQYF	TGTGCCAGCAGTGAAGACAGGGTAGGCTACGAGCAGTACTTC
TRBD2	TRBV6-5	TRBJ2-2	many	CASSRRSGRNPGELFF	TGTGCCAGCAGCCGTCGTAGCGGGAGAAACCCCGGGGAGCTGTTTTTT
.	TRBV7-9	TRBJ2-2	.	CASSFGSRDTGELFF	TGTGCCAGCAGCTTTGGGTCACGCGACACCGGGGAGCTGTTTTTT
.	TRBV5-6	TRBJ2-7	many	CASSFWGGMGYEQYF	TGTGCCAGCAGCTTTTGGGGCGGGATGGGCTACGAGCAGTACTTC
TRBD1	TRBV6-4	TRBJ1-1	many	CASSAGTGNTEAFF	TGTGCCAGCAGTGCCGGGACAGGGAACACTGAAGCTTTCTTT
.	TRBV7-2	TRBJ1-4	.	CASSLYGATNEKLFF	TGTGCCAGCAGCTTATATGGGGCAACTAATGAAAAACTGTTTTTT
.	TRBV7-8	TRBJ2-6	many	CATERSGANVLTF	TGTGCTACAGAACGCTCTGGGGCCAACGTCCTGACTTTC
.	TRBV10-3	TRBJ2-2	.	CAISQLDNTGELFF	TGTGCCATCAGCCAGCTAGACAACACCGGGGAGCTGTTTTTT
.	TRBV6-1	TRBJ2-3	many	CASSAPGQGTDTQYF	TGTGCCAGCAGCGCCCCGGGGCAGGGTACAGATACGCAGTATTTT
TRBD2	TRBV6-2/TRBV6-3	TRBJ2-1	many	CASSQYSSGSDSYNEQFF	TGTGCCAGCAGTCAGTACTCTAGCGGGAGTGATTCCTACAATGAGCAGTTCTTC
.	TRBV7-2	TRBJ2-7	many	CASSSFSEQYF	TGTGCCAGCAGCTCGTTCTCCGAGCAGTACTTC
.	TRBV10-3	TRBJ2-2	many	CAISEAANTGELFF	TGTGCCATCAGTGAGGCAGCGAACACCGGGGAGCTGTTTTTT
.	TRBV18	TRBJ2-7	.	CASSQEGYYEQYF	TGTGCCAGCTCACAGGAGGGGTACTACGAGCAGTACTTC
TRBD2	TRBV7-9	TRBJ2-1	many	CASSSTSGDTYNEQFF	TGTGCCAGCAGCTCGACTAGCGGGGATACCTACAATGAGCAGTTCTTC
.	TRBV15	TRBJ2-5	.	CATSVGIAQETQYF	TGTGCCACCAGCGTTGGGATAGCCCAAGAGACCCAGTACTTC
TRBD2	TRBV25-1	TRBJ2-3	few	CASSESGGSDTQYF	TGTGCCAGCAGTGAATCGGGAGGGTCGGATACGCAGTATTTT